This T cell receptor beta chain was sequenced for a study of blood T cells in healthy people across ages. General study points: Not knowing donor CMV status may have confounded expanded clonotype changes.

This clonotype was picked up a small number of times. Antigen unknown. Through a sample-barcoded 5' primer and a J-beta primer mix, a second PCR was run for roughly 6 to 11 cycles. Each cDNA molecule carried a tag from a template-switch adaptor that contained 12 random nucleotides. TCRdb re-derived calls from the 5' RACE reads in MiXCR, one entry per CDR3 protein. The table records approximately 800,000 distinct CDR3 sequences, 55% to 75% of them present only once. The receptor's source is a man aged 25 to 40 in good health. The sequenced sample consisted of blood.

The CDR3 nucleotides read TGTGCCAGCAGCTTAGCCCCGGACATAATGACCTCACCCCTCCACTTT. Translating it yields CASSLAPDIMTSPLHF. V is TRBV7-6 and J is TRBJ1-6; D is possibly TRBD1 (5 bases). Trimming removed 0 bases at V and 10 bases at J, with 16 bases between. CDR1 and CDR2 (germline): SGHVS, FNYEAQ. The CDR3 is made up of 16 amino acids.